These T cell receptor beta chains were read from a single sample in a study of T cell changes during pregnancy in multiple sclerosis. Profiled with immunoSEQ multiplex PCR; TCRdb holds only in-frame clones, not every one. The sample lists 40,000 to 60,000 clones; 90% were seen once. The input for sequencing was peripheral blood, taken in the first trimester of pregnancy. These receptors originate from a female donor in good health, enrolled as a control in a pregnancy study. Each CDR3 is given with its conserved first and last residue. Each record gives: D gene, V gene, J gene, clone size, CDR3 protein, CDR3 DNA. The D gene is left open where the match is weak. For some rows the clone size is stated as once, few or many, or as a class when expanded; others skip it.

d_call: NA
v_call: TRBV2
j_call: TRBJ2-3
clone_size: NA
cdr3_aa: CASSVLPDADTQYF
cdr3_nt: TGTGCCAGCAGTGTACTACCAGACGCAGATACGCAGTATTTT

d_call: TRBD1
v_call: TRBV2
j_call: TRBJ2-3
clone_size: NA
cdr3_aa: CASSSGTGKDTQYF
cdr3_nt: TGTGCCAGCAGTTCCGGGACAGGGAAGGATACGCAGTATTTT

d_call: TRBD1
v_call: TRBV11-3
j_call: TRBJ2-1
clone_size: NA
cdr3_aa: CASSARQGFEQFF
cdr3_nt: TGTGCCAGCAGCGCCCGACAGGGGTTTGAGCAGTTCTTC

d_call: NA
v_call: TRBV11-2
j_call: TRBJ2-1
clone_size: NA
cdr3_aa: CASSFQDEQFF
cdr3_nt: TGTGCCAGCAGCTTTCAGGATGAGCAGTTCTTC

d_call: NA
v_call: TRBV6-5
j_call: TRBJ2-1
clone_size: NA
cdr3_aa: CASSYSFRGTYNEQFF
cdr3_nt: TGTGCCAGCAGTTACAGTTTTAGGGGAACCTACAATGAGCAGTTCTTC

d_call: NA
v_call: TRBV29-1
j_call: TRBJ1-2
clone_size: NA
cdr3_aa: CSVRRDRDGYTF
cdr3_nt: TGCAGCGTTCGCAGGGATAGGGATGGCTACACCTTC

d_call: NA
v_call: TRBV6-1
j_call: TRBJ1-2
clone_size: NA
cdr3_aa: CASSEERQSYGYTF
cdr3_nt: TGTGCCAGCAGTGAAGAGAGGCAGAGCTATGGCTACACCTTC

d_call: TRBD1
v_call: TRBV10-3
j_call: TRBJ1-5
clone_size: NA
cdr3_aa: CAISESDRAQPQHF
cdr3_nt: TGTGCCATCAGTGAGTCGGACAGGGCTCAGCCCCAGCATTTT

d_call: NA
v_call: TRBV11-2
j_call: TRBJ2-3
clone_size: once
cdr3_aa: CASSRNRALDTQYF
cdr3_nt: TGTGCCAGCAGCCGGAACAGGGCCCTGGATACGCAGTATTTT

d_call: NA
v_call: TRBV28
j_call: TRBJ1-2
clone_size: once
cdr3_aa: CASSSGNYGYTF
cdr3_nt: TGTGCCAGCAGTTCGGGTAACTATGGCTACACCTTC

d_call: TRBD1
v_call: TRBV6-7
j_call: TRBJ1-5
clone_size: few
cdr3_aa: CASSYAQGPQPQHF
cdr3_nt: TGTGCCAGCAGTTACGCACAGGGGCCCCAGCCCCAGCATTTT

d_call: NA
v_call: TRBV14
j_call: TRBJ1-1
clone_size: NA
cdr3_aa: CASSQGRGQNTEAFF
cdr3_nt: TGTGCCAGCAGCCAAGGCAGGGGACAGAACACTGAAGCTTTCTTT

d_call: NA
v_call: TRBV7-9
j_call: TRBJ2-1
clone_size: NA
cdr3_aa: CASSSSGVVRYNEQFF
cdr3_nt: TGTGCCAGCAGCTCCTCCGGTGTGGTCCGTTACAATGAGCAGTTCTTC

d_call: TRBD1
v_call: TRBV2
j_call: TRBJ1-5
clone_size: NA
cdr3_aa: CASSVDRGGNQPQHF
cdr3_nt: TGTGCCAGCAGTGTAGACAGGGGGGGAAATCAGCCCCAGCATTTT

d_call: NA
v_call: TRBV4-3
j_call: TRBJ2-1
clone_size: NA
cdr3_aa: CASSQTGRHQHREQFF
cdr3_nt: TGCGCCAGCAGCCAGACCGGTAGACATCAGCATCGGGAGCAGTTCTTC

d_call: NA
v_call: TRBV5-4
j_call: TRBJ2-7
clone_size: NA
cdr3_aa: CASSSKEGFVYEQYF
cdr3_nt: TGTGCCAGCAGCTCCAAGGAGGGGTTTGTGTACGAGCAGTACTTC

d_call: NA
v_call: TRBV29-1
j_call: TRBJ2-7
clone_size: NA
cdr3_aa: CSVEGRGIREQYF
cdr3_nt: TGCAGCGTTGAAGGCAGGGGAATAAGGGAGCAGTACTTC

d_call: TRBD2
v_call: TRBV29-1
j_call: TRBJ2-7
clone_size: NA
cdr3_aa: CTTSGLAGGPVDYEQYF
cdr3_nt: TGCACCACTTCGGGACTAGCGGGGGGGCCGGTCGACTACGAGCAGTACTTC

d_call: TRBD2
v_call: TRBV9
j_call: TRBJ2-2
clone_size: NA
cdr3_aa: CASSAGTSGVEIGELFF
cdr3_nt: TGTGCCAGCAGTGCCGGGACTAGCGGGGTTGAGATCGGGGAGCTGTTTTTT

d_call: TRBD1
v_call: TRBV5-6
j_call: TRBJ1-1
clone_size: few
cdr3_aa: CASSLGTGGARAFF
cdr3_nt: TGTGCCAGCAGCTTGGGGACAGGGGGCGCGAGAGCTTTCTTT

d_call: TRBD1
v_call: TRBV19
j_call: TRBJ1-6
clone_size: few
cdr3_aa: CASTLTGANSPLHF
cdr3_nt: TGTGCCAGTACCCTGACAGGGGCAAATTCACCCCTCCACTTT

d_call: NA
v_call: TRBV5-1
j_call: TRBJ2-5
clone_size: NA
cdr3_aa: CASRDRMEETQYF
cdr3_nt: TGCGCCAGCAGAGACAGGATGGAAGAGACCCAGTACTTC

d_call: TRBD2
v_call: TRBV4-1
j_call: TRBJ2-7
clone_size: NA
cdr3_aa: CASSTSGTSYEQYF
cdr3_nt: TGCGCCAGCAGCACTAGCGGGACCTCCTACGAGCAGTACTTC

d_call: TRBD1
v_call: TRBV2
j_call: TRBJ2-3
clone_size: NA
cdr3_aa: CASSRGTGRADTQYF
cdr3_nt: TGTGCCAGCAGCAGAGGGACAGGACGAGCAGATACGCAGTATTTT

d_call: NA
v_call: TRBV27
j_call: TRBJ2-1
clone_size: NA
cdr3_aa: CASSFRGNEQFF
cdr3_nt: TGTGCCAGCAGTTTCAGAGGGAATGAGCAGTTCTTC

d_call: NA
v_call: TRBV4-1
j_call: TRBJ2-7
clone_size: NA
cdr3_aa: CASSRASNYEQYF
cdr3_nt: TGCGCCAGCAGCCGAGCTTCGAATTACGAGCAGTACTTC

d_call: TRBD2
v_call: TRBV7-9
j_call: TRBJ2-7
clone_size: NA
cdr3_aa: CASSFGEREGYEQYF
cdr3_nt: TGTGCCAGCAGCTTTGGGGAGCGGGAGGGTTACGAGCAGTACTTC

d_call: TRBD2
v_call: TRBV5-3
j_call: TRBJ2-3
clone_size: NA
cdr3_aa: CARSLGGATSGCTDTQYF
cdr3_nt: TGTGCCAGAAGCTTGGGGGGGGCGACTAGCGGGTGCACAGATACGCAGTATTTT

d_call: TRBD1
v_call: TRBV6-1
j_call: TRBJ1-6
clone_size: once
cdr3_aa: CASSPGRDSSPLHF
cdr3_nt: TGTGCCAGCAGCCCCGGGAGGGACAGCTCACCCCTCCACTTT

d_call: TRBD1
v_call: TRBV10-3
j_call: TRBJ1-1
clone_size: NA
cdr3_aa: CAISESPGTGGYTEAFF
cdr3_nt: TGTGCCATCAGTGAGTCGCCCGGGACAGGGGGCTACACTGAAGCTTTCTTT

d_call: TRBD2
v_call: TRBV19
j_call: TRBJ2-3
clone_size: once
cdr3_aa: CASSAISGGPSTDTQYF
cdr3_nt: TGTGCCAGTAGTGCCATTAGCGGGGGCCCTAGCACAGATACGCAGTATTTT

d_call: TRBD1
v_call: TRBV5-4
j_call: TRBJ1-3
clone_size: NA
cdr3_aa: CASTIDRGRTIYF
cdr3_nt: TGTGCCAGCACCATAGACAGGGGGCGAACCATATATTTT

d_call: TRBD1
v_call: TRBV6-5
j_call: TRBJ1-1
clone_size: NA
cdr3_aa: CASFHRGRDTEAFF
cdr3_nt: TGTGCCAGCTTTCACAGGGGGCGAGACACTGAAGCTTTCTTT

d_call: NA
v_call: TRBV5-6
j_call: TRBJ1-5
clone_size: NA
cdr3_aa: CASSFSLHGAGNQPQHF
cdr3_nt: TGTGCCAGCAGCTTTTCTCTACATGGGGCAGGGAATCAGCCCCAGCATTTT

d_call: NA
v_call: TRBV19
j_call: TRBJ2-2
clone_size: NA
cdr3_aa: CASSIGWTGRLGDTGELFF
cdr3_nt: TGTGCCAGTAGTATCGGGTGGACTGGTAGGTTAGGTGACACCGGGGAGCTGTTTTTT

d_call: TRBD2
v_call: TRBV27
j_call: TRBJ2-1
clone_size: NA
cdr3_aa: CASSNSGIPNNEQFF
cdr3_nt: TGTGCCAGCAGTAATAGCGGGATCCCCAACAATGAGCAGTTCTTC

d_call: NA
v_call: TRBV28
j_call: TRBJ1-2
clone_size: NA
cdr3_aa: CASSPQGSYGYTF
cdr3_nt: TGTGCCAGCAGTCCCCAGGGGAGCTATGGCTACACCTTC

d_call: NA
v_call: TRBV30
j_call: TRBJ2-1
clone_size: NA
cdr3_aa: CAWRAAGAKNEQFF
cdr3_nt: TGTGCCTGGAGGGCCGCAGGGGCTAAGAATGAGCAGTTCTTC

d_call: NA
v_call: TRBV21-1
j_call: TRBJ2-7
clone_size: NA
cdr3_aa: CASTGTSDEQYF
cdr3_nt: TGTGCCAGCACCGGGACTAGCGACGAGCAGTACTTC

d_call: NA
v_call: TRBV29-1
j_call: TRBJ1-1
clone_size: once
cdr3_aa: CSVFRGAEAFF
cdr3_nt: TGCAGCGTTTTCAGGGGCGCTGAAGCTTTCTTT

d_call: TRBD2
v_call: TRBV9
j_call: TRBJ2-3
clone_size: NA
cdr3_aa: CASSPGLASDTQYF
cdr3_nt: TGTGCCAGCAGCCCGGGACTAGCATCAGATACGCAGTATTTT

d_call: NA
v_call: TRBV2
j_call: TRBJ2-7
clone_size: NA
cdr3_aa: CASSESRSGEQYF
cdr3_nt: TGTGCCAGCAGTGAGTCCCGCTCGGGGGAGCAGTACTTC